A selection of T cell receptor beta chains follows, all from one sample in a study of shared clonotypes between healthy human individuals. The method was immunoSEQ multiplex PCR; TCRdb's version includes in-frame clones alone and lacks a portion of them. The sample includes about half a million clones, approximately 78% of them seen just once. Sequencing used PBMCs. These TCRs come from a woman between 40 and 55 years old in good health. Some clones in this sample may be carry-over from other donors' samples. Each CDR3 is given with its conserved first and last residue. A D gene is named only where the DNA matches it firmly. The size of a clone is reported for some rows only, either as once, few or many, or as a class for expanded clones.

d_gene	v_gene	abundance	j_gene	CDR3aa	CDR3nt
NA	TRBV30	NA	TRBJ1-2	CASSKGGGYTF	TGTGCCTCCTCGAAGGGGGGTGGCTACACCTTC
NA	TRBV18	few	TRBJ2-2	CASSPGSNTGELFF	TGTGCCAGCTCACCAGGGTCGAACACCGGGGAGCTGTTTTTT
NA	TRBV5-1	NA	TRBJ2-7	CASSLAPETYEQYF	TGCGCCAGCAGCTTGGCCCCGGAAACCTACGAGCAGTACTTC
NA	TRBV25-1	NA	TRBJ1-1	CASRPRGGTNTKAFF	TGTGCCAGCAGGCCAAGAGGGGGGACGAACACTAAAGCTTTCTTT
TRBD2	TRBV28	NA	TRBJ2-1	CASSEPLAGGQGEQFF	TGTGCCAGCAGTGAACCACTAGCGGGAGGGCAGGGTGAGCAGTTCTTC
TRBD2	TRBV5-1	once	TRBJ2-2	CASSLFTSGNTGELFF	TGCGCCAGCAGCTTGTTTACTAGCGGGAACACCGGGGAGCTGTTTTTT
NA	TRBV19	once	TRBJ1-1	CASSVGGNTEAFF	TGTGCCAGTAGTGTTGGGGGGAACACTGAAGCTTTCTTT
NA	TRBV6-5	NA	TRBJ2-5	CASSYSGQGVETQYF	TGTGCCAGCAGTTACTCGGGTCAGGGCGTCGAGACCCAGTACTTC
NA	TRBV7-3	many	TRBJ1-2	CASSLTGTSLYGYTF	TGTGCCAGCAGCTTAACCGGGACGTCCCTCTATGGCTACACCTTC
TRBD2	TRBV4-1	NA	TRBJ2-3	CASSQGTRGTPDTQYF	TGCGCCAGCAGCCAAGGGACTAGAGGGACCCCAGATACGCAGTATTTT
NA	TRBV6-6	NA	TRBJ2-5	CASRRGGEETQYF	TGTGCCAGCCGGAGGGGAGGAGAAGAGACCCAGTACTTC
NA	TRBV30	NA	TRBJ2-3	CAWSNEGGWSTDTQYF	TGTGCCTGGAGTAACGAGGGGGGTTGGAGCACAGATACGCAGTATTTT
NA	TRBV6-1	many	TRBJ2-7	CASSPRRGASYEQYF	TGTGCCAGCAGTCCTCGACGGGGGGCCTCCTACGAGCAGTACTTC
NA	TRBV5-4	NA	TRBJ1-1	CASSLGQRGAEAFF	TGTGCCAGCAGCTTGGGGCAGCGTGGGGCTGAAGCTTTCTTT
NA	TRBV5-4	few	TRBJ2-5	CASSAQETQYF	TGTGCCAGCAGCGCACAAGAGACCCAGTACTTC
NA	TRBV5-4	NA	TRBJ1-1	CASSLKGLNTEAFF	TGTGCCAGCAGCTTGAAGGGCTTGAACACTGAAGCTTTCTTT
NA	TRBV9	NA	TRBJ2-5	CASSVAGRPRETQYF	TGTGCCAGCAGCGTAGCTGGACGGCCCAGGGAGACCCAGTACTTC
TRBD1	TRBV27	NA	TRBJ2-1	CASSSWTGGVYNEQFF	TGTGCCAGCAGTTCATGGACAGGGGGCGTCTACAATGAGCAGTTCTTC
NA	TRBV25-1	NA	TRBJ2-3	CASSESGVITDTQYF	TGTGCCAGCAGTGAATCGGGGGTTATCACAGATACGCAGTATTTT
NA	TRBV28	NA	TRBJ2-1	CAAEGSHNEQFF	TGTGCCGCGGAGGGCAGCCACAATGAGCAGTTCTTC
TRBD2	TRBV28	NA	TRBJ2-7	CASRLAGGRQYF	TGTGCCAGCAGACTAGCGGGGGGAAGGCAGTACTTC
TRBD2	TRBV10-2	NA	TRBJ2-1	CASSLAGGYNEQFF	TGCGCCAGCAGCTTAGCGGGAGGCTACAATGAGCAGTTCTTC
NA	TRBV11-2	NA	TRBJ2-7	CASSNRDNYEQYF	TGTGCCAGCAGCAATAGGGACAACTACGAGCAGTACTTC
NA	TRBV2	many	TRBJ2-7	CASSVGNSYEQYF	TGTGCCAGCAGTGTAGGAAACTCCTACGAGCAGTACTTC
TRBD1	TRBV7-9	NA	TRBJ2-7	CASSLVGQGDLKSAYEQYF	TGTGCCAGCAGCTTAGTAGGACAGGGGGATCTGAAAAGTGCCTACGAGCAGTACTTC
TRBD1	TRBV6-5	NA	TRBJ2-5	CASRPTGEGETQYF	TGTGCCAGCAGACCGACAGGGGAAGGAGAGACCCAGTACTTC
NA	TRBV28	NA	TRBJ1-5	CASSLNGPLSDQPQHF	TGTGCCAGCAGTTTAAACGGGCCGCTTAGCGATCAGCCCCAGCATTTT
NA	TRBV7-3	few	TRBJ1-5	CASSLMVKTSNQPQHF	TGTGCCAGCAGCTTAATGGTAAAAACAAGCAATCAGCCCCAGCATTTT
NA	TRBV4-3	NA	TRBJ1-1	CASSLGYMAMNTEAFF	TGCGCCAGCAGCTTGGGGTACATGGCGATGAACACTGAAGCTTTCTTT